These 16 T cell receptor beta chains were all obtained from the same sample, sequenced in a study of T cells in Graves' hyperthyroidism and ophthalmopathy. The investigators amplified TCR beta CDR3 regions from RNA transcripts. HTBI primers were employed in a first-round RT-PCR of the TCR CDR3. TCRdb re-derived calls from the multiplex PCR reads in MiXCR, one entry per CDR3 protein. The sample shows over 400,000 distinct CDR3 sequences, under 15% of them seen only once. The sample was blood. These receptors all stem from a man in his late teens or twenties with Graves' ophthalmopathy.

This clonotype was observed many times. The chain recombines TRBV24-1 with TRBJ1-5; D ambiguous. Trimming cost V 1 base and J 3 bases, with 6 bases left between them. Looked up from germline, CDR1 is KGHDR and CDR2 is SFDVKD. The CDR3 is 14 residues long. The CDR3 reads CATSDLGYNQPQHF. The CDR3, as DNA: TGTGCCACCAGTGATTTAGGCTACAATCAGCCCCAGCATTTT.

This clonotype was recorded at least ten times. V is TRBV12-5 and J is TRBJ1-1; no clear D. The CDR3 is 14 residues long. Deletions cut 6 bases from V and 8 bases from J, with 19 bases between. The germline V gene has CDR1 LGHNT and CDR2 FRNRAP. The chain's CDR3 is CASGLVGHSSEAFF. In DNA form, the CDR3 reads TGTGCTAGTGGACTTGTCGGTCACAGTTCGGAAGCTTTCTTT.

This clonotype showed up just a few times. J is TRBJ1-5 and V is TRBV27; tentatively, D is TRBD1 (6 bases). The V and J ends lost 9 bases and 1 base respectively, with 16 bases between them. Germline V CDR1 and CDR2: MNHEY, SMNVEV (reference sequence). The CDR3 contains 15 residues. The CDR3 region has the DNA TGTGCCAGTTCTAGGGGTACAGGGAGCAATCAGCCCCAGCATTTT. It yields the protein CASSRGTGSNQPQHF.

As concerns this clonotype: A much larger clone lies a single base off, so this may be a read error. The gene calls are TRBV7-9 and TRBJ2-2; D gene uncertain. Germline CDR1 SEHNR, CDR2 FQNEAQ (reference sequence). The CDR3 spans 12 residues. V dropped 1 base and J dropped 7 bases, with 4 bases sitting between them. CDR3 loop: CASSLVVGELFF. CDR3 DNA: TGTGCCAGCAGCTTAGTGGTCGGGGAGCTGTTTTTT.

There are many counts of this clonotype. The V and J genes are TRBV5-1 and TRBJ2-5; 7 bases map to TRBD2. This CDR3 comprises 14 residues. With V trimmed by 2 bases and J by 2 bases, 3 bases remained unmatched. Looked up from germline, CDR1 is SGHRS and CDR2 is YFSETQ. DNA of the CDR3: TGCGCCAGCAGCTTCGGCGGGGGACAAGAGACCCAGTACTTC. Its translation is CASSFGGGQETQYF. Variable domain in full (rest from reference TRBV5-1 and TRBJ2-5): KAGVTQTPRYLIKTRGQQVTLSCSPISGHRSVSWYQQTPGQGLQFLFEYFSETQRNKGNFPGRFSGRQFSNSRSEMNVSTLELGDSALYLCASSFGGGQETQYFGPGTRLLVL.

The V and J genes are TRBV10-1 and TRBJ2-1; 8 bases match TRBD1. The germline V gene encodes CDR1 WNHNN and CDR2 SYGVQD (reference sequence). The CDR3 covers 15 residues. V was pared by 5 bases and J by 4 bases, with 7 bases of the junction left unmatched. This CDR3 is CASSTGQGGYNEQFF. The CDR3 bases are TGCGCCAGCAGTACCGGACAGGGCGGGTACAATGAGCAGTTCTTC.

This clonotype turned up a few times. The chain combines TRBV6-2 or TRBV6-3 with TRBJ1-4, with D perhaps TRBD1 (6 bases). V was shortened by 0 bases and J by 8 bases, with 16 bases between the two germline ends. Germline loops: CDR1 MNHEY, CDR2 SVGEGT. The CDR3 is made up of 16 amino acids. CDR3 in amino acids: CASSYSTAGASEKLFF. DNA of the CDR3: TGTGCCAGCAGTTACTCGACGGCAGGGGCTAGCGAAAAACTGTTTTTT.

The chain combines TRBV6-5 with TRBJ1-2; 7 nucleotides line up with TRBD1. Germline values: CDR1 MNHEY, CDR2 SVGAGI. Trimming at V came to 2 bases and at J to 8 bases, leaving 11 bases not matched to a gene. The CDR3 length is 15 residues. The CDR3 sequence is CASSYLGDRVKGYTF. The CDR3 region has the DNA TGTGCCAGCAGTTACCTGGGGGACAGAGTTAAAGGCTACACCTTC.

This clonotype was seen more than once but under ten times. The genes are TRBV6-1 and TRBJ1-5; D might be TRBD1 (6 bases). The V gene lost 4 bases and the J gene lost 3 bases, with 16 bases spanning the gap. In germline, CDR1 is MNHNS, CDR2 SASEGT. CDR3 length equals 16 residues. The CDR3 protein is CASSGEGGVANQPQHF. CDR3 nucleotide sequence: TGTGCCAGCAGTGGAGAGGGGGGGGTGGCCAATCAGCCCCAGCATTTT.

CDR3 bases: TGTGCCAGCAGTTCTGGACCTTTGGAGCAGTACTTC. This gives the protein CASSSGPLEQYF. The rearrangement links TRBV12-3 or TRBV12-4 to TRBJ2-7, with D hard to call. V gave up 4 bases and J gave up 7 bases, with 11 bases separating them. This CDR3 contains 12 residues.

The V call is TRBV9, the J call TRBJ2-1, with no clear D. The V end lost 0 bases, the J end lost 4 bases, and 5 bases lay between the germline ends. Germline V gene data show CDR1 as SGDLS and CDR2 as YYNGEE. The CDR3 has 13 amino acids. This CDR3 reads CASSVEHYNEQFF. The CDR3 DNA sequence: TGTGCCAGCAGCGTAGAACATTACAATGAGCAGTTCTTC.

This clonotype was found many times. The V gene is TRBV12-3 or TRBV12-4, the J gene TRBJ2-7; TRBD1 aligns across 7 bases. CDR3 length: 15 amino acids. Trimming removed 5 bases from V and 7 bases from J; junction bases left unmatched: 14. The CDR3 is CASSPFETGAVEQYF. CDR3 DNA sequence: TGTGCCAGCAGTCCCTTTGAAACAGGGGCGGTAGAGCAGTACTTC.

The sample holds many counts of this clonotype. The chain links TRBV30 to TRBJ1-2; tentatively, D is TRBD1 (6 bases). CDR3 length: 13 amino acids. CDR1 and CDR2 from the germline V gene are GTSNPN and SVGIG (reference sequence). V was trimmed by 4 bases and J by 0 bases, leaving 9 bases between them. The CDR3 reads CAWTTGSNYGYTF. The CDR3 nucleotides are TGTGCCTGGACTACAGGGTCTAACTATGGCTACACCTTC.

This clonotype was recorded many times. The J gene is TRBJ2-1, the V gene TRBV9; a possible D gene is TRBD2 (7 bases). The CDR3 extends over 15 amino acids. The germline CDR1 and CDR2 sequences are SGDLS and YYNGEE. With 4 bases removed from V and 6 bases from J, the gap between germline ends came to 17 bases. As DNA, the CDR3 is TGTGCCAGCAGCCCGGACTCGGGGGGCGTCAATGAGCAGTTCTTC. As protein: CASSPDSGGVNEQFF.

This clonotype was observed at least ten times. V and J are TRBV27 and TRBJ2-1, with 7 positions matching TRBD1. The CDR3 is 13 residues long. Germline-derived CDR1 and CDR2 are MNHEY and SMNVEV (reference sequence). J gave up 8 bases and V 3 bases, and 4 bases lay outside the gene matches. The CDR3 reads CASSLTGFYEQFF. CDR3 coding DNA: TGTGCCAGCAGTTTGACAGGGTTTTATGAGCAGTTCTTC.

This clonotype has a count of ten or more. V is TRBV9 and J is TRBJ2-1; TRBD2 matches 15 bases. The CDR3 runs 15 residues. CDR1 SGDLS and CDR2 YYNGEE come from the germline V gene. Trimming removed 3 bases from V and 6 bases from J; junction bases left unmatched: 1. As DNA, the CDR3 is TGTGCCAGCAGCGGGACTAGCGGGAGGGGCAATGAGCAGTTCTTC. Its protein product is CASSGTSGRGNEQFF.